This T cell receptor beta chain was identified during a study of shared clonotypes between healthy human individuals. Overall study context: Donor composition was a couple of women and a few men, aged 18 to 49. General study points: Genetic and exposure-history diversity was limited by the small donor number.

CDR1 and CDR2 from the germline V gene are GTSNPN and SVGIG (reference sequence). There are 14 residues in the CDR3. V lost 1 base and J lost 1, with 9 bases in between. CD45RO-negative cells were positively selected for CCR7, leaving out terminally differentiated effector memory CD45RA+ cells. The protocol was immunoSEQ multiplex PCR, while the TCRdb copy is restricted to in-frame clones and leaves out a portion. Of around 2,000,000 clones listed, 85% to 95% are singletons. On this clone: The antigen remains unidentified.

V usage is TRBV30 and J usage is TRBJ2-3; no firm D call. The material sequenced was naive CD8+ T cells from PBMCs. The clonotype was recovered from a man younger than 35 in good health. Some clones in this sample may be carry-over from other donors' samples. CDR3 amino acids: CAWSGPVGTDTQYF. The CDR3 DNA reads TGTGCCTGGAGTGGACCCGTTGGCACAGATACGCAGTATTTT.